This T cell receptor (beta chain) originates from a study of cytomegalovirus exposure and HLA in healthy donors. Sequencing was performed with immunoSEQ multiplex PCR; in TCRdb, only in-frame clones are kept and a portion is missing. Of 50,000 to 70,000 clones listed, 95% are singletons. In regard to this clone: Its antigen is undetermined.

Findings and limits, study-wide: Confirmation in vitro established that a few CMV-associated chains were specific for CMV antigens.

The sequenced sample consisted of PBMCs. The clonotype was recovered from a woman under 30 in good health and CMV-seropositive.

The CDR3 coding sequence is TGTGCCAGCAGCTCGACGACTAGCGGGGTCTACAATGAGCAGTTCTTC. It yields the protein CASSSTTSGVYNEQFF. The chain has TRBV9 and TRBJ2-1; TRBD2 matches 11 bases. Germline loops: CDR1 SGDLS, CDR2 YYNGEE. The CDR3 has 16 amino acids. V shed 4 bases and J 3 bases; nucleotides not matched to a gene: 6.